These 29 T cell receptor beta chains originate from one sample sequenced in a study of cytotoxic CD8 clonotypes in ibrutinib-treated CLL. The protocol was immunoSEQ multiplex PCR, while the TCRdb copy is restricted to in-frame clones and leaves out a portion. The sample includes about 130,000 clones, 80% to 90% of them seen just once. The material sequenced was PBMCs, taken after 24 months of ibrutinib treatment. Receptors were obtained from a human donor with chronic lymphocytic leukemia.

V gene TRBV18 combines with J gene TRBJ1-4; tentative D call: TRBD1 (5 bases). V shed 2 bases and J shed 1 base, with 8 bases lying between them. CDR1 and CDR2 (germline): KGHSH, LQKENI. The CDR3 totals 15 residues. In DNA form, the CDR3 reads TGTGCCAGCTCACCAGGGGGGAGAACTAATGAAAAACTGTTTTTT. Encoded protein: CASSPGGRTNEKLFF.

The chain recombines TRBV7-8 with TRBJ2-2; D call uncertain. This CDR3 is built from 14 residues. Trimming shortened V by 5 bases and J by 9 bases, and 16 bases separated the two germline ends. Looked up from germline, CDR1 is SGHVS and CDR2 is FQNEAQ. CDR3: CASSRPDAARELFF. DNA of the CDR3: TGTGCCAGCAGCCGACCGGACGCCGCGCGGGAGCTGTTTTTT.

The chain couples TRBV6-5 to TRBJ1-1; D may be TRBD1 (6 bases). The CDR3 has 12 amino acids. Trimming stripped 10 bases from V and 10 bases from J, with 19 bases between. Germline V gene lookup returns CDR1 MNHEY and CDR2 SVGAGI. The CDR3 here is CATSPRGRLAFF. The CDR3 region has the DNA TGTGCCACCTCCCCCAGGGGCCGTCTAGCTTTCTTT.

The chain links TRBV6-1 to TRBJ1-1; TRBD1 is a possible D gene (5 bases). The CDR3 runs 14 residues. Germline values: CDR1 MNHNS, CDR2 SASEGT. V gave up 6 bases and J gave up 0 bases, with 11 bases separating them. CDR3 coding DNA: TGTGCCAGCAGAGACGGGACGTTGAACACTGAAGCTTTCTTT. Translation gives CASRDGTLNTEAFF.

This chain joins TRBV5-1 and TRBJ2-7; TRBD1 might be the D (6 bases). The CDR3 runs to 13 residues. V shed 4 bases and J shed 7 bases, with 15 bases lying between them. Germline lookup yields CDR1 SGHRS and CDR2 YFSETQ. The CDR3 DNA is TGCGCCAGCAGCCAGGGGAGCTCAGATGAGCAGTACTTC. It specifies CASSQGSSDEQYF.

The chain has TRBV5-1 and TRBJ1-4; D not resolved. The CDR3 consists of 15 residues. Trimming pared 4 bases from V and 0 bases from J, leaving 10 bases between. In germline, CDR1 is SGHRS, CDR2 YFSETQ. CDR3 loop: CASSPPFATNEKLFF. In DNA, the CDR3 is TGCGCCAGCAGCCCCCCCTTTGCAACTAATGAAAAACTGTTTTTT. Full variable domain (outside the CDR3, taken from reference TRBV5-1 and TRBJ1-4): KAGVTQTPRYLIKTRGQQVTLSCSPISGHRSVSWYQQTPGQGLQFLFEYFSETQRNKGNFPGRFSGRQFSNSRSEMNVSTLELGDSALYLCASSPPFATNEKLFFGSGTQLSVL.

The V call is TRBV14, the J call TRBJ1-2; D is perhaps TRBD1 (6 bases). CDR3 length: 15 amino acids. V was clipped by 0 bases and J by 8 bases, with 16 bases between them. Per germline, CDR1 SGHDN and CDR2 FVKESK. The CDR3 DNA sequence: TGTGCCAGCAGCCAAGATCCGGGGGCAAGGGGAGGCTACACCTTC. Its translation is CASSQDPGARGGYTF.

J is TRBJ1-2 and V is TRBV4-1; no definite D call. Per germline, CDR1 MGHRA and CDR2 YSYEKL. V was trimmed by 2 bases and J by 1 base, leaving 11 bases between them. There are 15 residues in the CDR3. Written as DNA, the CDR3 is TGCGCCAGCAGCCAATTCGGTGCGGATAACTATGGCTACACCTTC. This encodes CASSQFGADNYGYTF.

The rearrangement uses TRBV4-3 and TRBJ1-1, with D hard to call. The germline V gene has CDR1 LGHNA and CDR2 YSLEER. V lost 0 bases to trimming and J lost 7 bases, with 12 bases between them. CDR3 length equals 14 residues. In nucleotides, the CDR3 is TGCGCCAGCAGCCAAGACCGGGTTTCGGGTGAAGCTTTCTTT. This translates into CASSQDRVSGEAFF.

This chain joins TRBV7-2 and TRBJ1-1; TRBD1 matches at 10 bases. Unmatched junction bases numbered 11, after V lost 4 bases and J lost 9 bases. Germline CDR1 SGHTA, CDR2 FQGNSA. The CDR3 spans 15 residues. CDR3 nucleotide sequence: TGTGCCAGCAGCTGGCCGGGACAGGGGATAATTAAAGCTTTCTTT. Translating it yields CASSWPGQGIIKAFF.

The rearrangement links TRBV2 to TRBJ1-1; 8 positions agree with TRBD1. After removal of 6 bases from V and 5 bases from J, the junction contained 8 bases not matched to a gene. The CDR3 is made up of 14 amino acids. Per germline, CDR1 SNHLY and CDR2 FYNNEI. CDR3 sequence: CASSLEGQDTEAFF. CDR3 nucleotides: TGTGCCAGCAGCCTCGAGGGACAGGATACTGAAGCTTTCTTT.

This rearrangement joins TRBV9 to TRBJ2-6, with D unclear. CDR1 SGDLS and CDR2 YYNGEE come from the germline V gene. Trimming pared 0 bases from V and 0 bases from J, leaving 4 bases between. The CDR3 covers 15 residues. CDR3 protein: CASSVGDSGANVLTF. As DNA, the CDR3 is TGTGCCAGCAGCGTAGGTGACTCTGGGGCCAACGTCCTGACTTTC.

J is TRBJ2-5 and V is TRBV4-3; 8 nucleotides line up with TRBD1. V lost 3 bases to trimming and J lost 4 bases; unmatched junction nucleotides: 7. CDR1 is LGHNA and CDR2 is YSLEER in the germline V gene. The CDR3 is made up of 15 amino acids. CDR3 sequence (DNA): TGCGCCAGCAGCCAGGCAGGACAGGGAGGAGAGACCCAGTACTTC. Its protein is CASSQAGQGGETQYF.

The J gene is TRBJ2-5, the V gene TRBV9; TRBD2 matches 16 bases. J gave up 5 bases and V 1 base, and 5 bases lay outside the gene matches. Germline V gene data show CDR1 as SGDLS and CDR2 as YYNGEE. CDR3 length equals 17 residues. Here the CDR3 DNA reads TGTGCCAGCAGCGTAATGGGACTAGCGGGGGGGCTTGAGACCCAGTACTTC. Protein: CASSVMGLAGGLETQYF.

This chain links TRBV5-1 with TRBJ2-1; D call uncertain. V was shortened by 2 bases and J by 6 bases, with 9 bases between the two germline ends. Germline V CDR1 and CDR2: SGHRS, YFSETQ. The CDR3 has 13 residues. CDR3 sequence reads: CASSFFLPNEQFF. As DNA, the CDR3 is TGCGCCAGCAGCTTTTTCCTACCCAATGAGCAGTTCTTC.

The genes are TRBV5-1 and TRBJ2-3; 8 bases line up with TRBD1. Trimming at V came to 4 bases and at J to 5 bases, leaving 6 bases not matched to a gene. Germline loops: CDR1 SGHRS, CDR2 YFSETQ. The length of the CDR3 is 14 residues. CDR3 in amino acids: CASSNRQGQDTQYF. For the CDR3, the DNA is TGCGCCAGCAGCAACCGACAGGGGCAAGATACGCAGTATTTT.

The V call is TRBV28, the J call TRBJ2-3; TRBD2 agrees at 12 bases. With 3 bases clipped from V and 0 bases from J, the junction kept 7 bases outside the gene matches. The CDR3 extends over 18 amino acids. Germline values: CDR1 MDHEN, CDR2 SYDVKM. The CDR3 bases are TGTGCCAGCAGTTTGCTTACTAGCGGGGGGCGAAGCACAGATACGCAGTATTTT. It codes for CASSLLTSGGRSTDTQYF.

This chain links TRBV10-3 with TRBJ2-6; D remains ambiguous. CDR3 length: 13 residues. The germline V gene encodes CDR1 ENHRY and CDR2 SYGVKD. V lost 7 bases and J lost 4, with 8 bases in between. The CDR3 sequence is CAINPGGANVLTF. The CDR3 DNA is TGTGCCATCAATCCGGGCGGGGCCAACGTCCTGACTTTC.

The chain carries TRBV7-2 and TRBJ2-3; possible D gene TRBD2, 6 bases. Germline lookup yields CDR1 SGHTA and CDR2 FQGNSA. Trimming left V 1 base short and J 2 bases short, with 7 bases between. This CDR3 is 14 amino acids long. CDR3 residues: CASSLGGVTDTQYF. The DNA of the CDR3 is TGTGCCAGCAGCTTAGGCGGGGTCACAGATACGCAGTATTTT.

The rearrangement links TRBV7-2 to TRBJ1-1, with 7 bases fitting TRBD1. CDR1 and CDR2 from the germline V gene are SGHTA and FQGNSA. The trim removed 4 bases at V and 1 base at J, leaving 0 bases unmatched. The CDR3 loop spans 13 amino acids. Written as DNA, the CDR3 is TGTGCCAGCAGCTACAGGGGGAACACTGAAGCTTTCTTT. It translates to CASSYRGNTEAFF.

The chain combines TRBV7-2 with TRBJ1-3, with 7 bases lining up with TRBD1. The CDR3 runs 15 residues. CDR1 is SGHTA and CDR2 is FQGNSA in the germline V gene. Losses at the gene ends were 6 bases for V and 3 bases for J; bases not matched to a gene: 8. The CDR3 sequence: CASRLNRGGGNTIYF. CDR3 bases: TGTGCCAGCAGGTTGAACAGGGGTGGTGGAAACACCATATATTTT.

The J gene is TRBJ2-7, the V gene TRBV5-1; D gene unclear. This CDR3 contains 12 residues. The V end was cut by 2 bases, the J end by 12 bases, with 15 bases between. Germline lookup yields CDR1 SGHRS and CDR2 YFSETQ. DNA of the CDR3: TGCGCCAGCAGCTTAGATATTGGGGTTCCGTACTTC. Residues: CASSLDIGVPYF.

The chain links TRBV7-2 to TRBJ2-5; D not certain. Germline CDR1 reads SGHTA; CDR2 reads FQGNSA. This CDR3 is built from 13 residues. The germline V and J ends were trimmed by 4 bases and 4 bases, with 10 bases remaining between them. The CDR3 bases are TGTGCCAGCAGCTCCCTTCAAGGAGAGACCCAGTACTTC. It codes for CASSSLQGETQYF. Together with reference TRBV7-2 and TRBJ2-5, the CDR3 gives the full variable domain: GAGVSQSPSNKVTEKGKDVELRCDPISGHTALYWYRQSLGQGLEFLIYFQGNSAPDKSGLPSDRFSAERTGGSVSTLTIQRTQQEDSAVYLCASSSLQGETQYFGPGTRLLVL.

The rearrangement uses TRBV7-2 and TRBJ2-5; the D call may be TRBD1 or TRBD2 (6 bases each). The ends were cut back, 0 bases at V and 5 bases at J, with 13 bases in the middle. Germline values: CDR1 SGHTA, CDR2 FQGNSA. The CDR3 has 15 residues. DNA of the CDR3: TGTGCCAGCAGCTTAGCCCCGGGGGCGTGGGAGACCCAGTACTTC. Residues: CASSLAPGAWETQYF.

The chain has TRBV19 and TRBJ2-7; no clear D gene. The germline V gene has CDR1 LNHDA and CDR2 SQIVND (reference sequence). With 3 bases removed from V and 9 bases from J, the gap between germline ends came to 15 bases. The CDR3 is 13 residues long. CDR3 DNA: TGTGCCAGTAGTATTTCCTCTAATATGGGGCAGTACTTC. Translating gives CASSISSNMGQYF. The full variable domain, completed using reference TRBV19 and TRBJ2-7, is DGGITQSPKYLFRKEGQNVTLSCEQNLNHDAMYWYRQDPGQGLRLIYYSQIVNDFQKGDIAEGYSVSREKKESFPLTVTSAQKNPTAFYLCASSISSNMGQYFGPGTRLTVT.

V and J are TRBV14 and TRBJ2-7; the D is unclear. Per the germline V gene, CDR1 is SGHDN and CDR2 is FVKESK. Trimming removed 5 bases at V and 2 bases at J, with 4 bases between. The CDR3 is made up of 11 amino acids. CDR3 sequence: CASSLAYEQYF. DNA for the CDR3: TGTGCCAGCAGCTTAGCCTACGAGCAGTACTTC.

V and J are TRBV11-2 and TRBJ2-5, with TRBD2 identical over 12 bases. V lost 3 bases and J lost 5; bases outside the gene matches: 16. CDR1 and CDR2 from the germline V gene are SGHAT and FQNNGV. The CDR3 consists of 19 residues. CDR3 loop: CASSFTSGGSSSGRETQYF. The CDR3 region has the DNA TGTGCCAGCAGCTTCACTAGCGGGGGGTCGAGTTCTGGTCGGGAGACCCAGTACTTC.

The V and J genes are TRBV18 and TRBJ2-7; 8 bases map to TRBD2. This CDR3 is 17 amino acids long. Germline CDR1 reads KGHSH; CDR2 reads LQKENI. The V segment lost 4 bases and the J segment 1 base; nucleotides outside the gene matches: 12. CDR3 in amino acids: CASSQLGGAVRSYEQYF. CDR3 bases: TGTGCCAGCTCACAGCTCGGGGGGGCGGTTCGGTCCTACGAGCAGTACTTC.

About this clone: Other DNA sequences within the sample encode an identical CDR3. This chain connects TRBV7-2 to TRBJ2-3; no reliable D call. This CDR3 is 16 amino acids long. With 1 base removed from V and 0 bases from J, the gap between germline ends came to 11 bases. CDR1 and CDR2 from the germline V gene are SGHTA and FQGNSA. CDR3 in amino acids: CASSLGSGPSTDTQYF. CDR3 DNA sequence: TGTGCCAGCAGCTTAGGGTCAGGCCCTAGCACAGATACGCAGTATTTT.